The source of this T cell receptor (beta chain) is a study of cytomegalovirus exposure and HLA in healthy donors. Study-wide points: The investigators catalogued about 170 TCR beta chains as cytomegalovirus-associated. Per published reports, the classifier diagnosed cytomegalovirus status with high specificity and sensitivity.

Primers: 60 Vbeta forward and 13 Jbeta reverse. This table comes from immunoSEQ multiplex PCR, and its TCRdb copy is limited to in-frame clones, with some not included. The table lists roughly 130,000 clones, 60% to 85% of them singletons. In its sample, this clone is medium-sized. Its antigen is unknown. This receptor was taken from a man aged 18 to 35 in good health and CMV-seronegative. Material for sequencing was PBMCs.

In nucleotides, the CDR3 is TGTGCCTGGAGTGGCAGGGGGGTGATGAACACTGAAGCTTTCTTT. Translating it yields CAWSGRGVMNTEAFF. The chain joins TRBV30 to TRBJ1-1; 7 bases match TRBD1. CDR3 length: 15 amino acids. Trimming cost V 1 base and J 0 bases; bases outside gene matches: 5. CDR1 GTSNPN and CDR2 SVGIG come from the germline V gene (reference sequence). Full variable domain (remainder filled in from reference TRBV30 and TRBJ1-1): SQTIHQWPATLVQPVGSPLSLECTVEGTSNPNLYWYRQAAGRGLQLLFYSVGIGQISSEVPQNLSASRPQDRQFILSSKKLLLSDSGFYLCAWSGRGVMNTEAFFGQGTRLTVV.